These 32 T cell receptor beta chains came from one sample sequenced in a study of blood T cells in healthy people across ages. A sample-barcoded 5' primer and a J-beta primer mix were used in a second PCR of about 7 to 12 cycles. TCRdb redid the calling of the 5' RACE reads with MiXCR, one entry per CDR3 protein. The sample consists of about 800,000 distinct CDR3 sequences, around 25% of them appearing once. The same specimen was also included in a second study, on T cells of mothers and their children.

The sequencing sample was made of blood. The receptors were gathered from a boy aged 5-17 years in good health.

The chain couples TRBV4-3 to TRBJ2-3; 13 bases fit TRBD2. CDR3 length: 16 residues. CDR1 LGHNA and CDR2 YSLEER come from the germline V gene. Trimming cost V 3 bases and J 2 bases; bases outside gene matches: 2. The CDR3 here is CASSQTSGGTTDTQYF. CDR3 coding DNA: TGCGCCAGCAGCCAGACTAGCGGGGGGACCACAGATACGCAGTATTTT.

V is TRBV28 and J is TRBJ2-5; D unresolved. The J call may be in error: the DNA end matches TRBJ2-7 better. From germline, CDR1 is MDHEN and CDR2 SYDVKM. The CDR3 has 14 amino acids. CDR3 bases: TGTGCCAGCAGGGTGACGGGCTACGTCTACGAGCAGTACTTC. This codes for CASRVTGYVYEQYF.

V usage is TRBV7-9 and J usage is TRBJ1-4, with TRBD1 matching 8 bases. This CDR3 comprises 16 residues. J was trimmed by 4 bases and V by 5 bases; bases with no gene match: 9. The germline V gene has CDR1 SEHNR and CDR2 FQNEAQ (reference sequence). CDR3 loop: CASSRSQGAGNEKLFF. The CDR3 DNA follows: TGTGCCAGCAGCAGAAGTCAGGGGGCCGGTAATGAAAAACTGTTTTTT.

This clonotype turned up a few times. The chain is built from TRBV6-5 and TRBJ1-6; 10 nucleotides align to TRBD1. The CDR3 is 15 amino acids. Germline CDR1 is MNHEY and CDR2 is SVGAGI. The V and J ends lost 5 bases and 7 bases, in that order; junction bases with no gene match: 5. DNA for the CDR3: TGTGCCAGCAGTGGGACAGGGGAGAAGAATTCACCCCTCCACTTT. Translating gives CASSGTGEKNSPLHF.

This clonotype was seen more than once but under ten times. The CDR3 reads CASSYISGGGNEQFF. The DNA for the CDR3 is TGTGCCAGCAGCTATATTAGCGGGGGAGGGAATGAGCAGTTCTTC. The chain employs TRBV7-9 and TRBJ2-5, with 9 nucleotides matching TRBD2. With the DNA end fitting TRBJ2-1 better, the J assignment may be wrong. This CDR3 region has 15 residues. Germline CDR1 is SEHNR and CDR2 is FQNEAQ (reference sequence).

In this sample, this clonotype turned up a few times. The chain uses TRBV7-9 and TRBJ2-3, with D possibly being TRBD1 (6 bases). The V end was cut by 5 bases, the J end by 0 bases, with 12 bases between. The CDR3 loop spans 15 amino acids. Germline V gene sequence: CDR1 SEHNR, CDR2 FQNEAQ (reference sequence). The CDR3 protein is CASSKRDISTDTQYF. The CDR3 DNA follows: TGTGCCAGCAGCAAACGGGACATAAGCACAGATACGCAGTATTTT.

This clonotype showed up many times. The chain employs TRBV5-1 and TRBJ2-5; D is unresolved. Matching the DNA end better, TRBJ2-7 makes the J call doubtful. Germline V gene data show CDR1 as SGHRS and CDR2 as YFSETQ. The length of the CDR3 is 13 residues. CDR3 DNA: TGCGCCAGCAGCTTTGAGTTAGCCTACGAGCAGTACTTC. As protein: CASSFELAYEQYF.

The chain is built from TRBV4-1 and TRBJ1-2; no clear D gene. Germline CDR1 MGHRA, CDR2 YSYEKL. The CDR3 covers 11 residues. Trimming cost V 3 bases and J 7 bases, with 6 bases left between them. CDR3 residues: CASSHWSGYTF. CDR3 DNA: TGCGCCAGCAGCCATTGGAGTGGCTACACCTTC.

The CDR3 DNA sequence: TGCGCCAGCTCCCCGGGAGGGGCTGTGTACGGCTACACCTTC. Amino acid sequence: CASSPGGAVYGYTF. The genes are TRBV5-1 and TRBJ1-2; the D gene is possibly TRBD1 (5 bases). Germline V lookup: CDR1 SGHRS, CDR2 YFSETQ. V shed 7 bases and J shed 8 bases, with 21 bases lying between them. This CDR3 spans 14 amino acids.

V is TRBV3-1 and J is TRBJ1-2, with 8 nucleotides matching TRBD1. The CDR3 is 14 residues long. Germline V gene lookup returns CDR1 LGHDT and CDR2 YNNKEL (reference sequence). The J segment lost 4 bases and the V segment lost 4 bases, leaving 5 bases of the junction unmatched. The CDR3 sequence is CASSRQGSVYGYTF. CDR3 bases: TGTGCCAGCAGCCGACAGGGGAGCGTCTATGGCTACACCTTC. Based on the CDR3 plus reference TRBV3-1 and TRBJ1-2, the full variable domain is DTAVSQTPKYLVTQMGNDKSIKCEQNLGHDTMYWYKQDSKKFLKIMFSYNNKELIINETVPNRFSPKSPDKAHLNLHINSLELGDSAVYFCASSRQGSVYGYTFGSGTRLTVV.

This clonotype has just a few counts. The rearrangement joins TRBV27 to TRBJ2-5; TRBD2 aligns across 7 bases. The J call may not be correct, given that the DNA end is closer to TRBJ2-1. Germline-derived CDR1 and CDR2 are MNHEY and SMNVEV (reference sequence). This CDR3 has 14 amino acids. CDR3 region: CASSSLGLVGEQFF. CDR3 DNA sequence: TGTGCCAGCAGTTCACTTGGACTAGTCGGGGAGCAGTTCTTC.

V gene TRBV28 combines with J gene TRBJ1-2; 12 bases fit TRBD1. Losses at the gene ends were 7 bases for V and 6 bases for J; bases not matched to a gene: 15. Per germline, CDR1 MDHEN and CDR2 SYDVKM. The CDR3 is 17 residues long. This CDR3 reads CASTNSGTGGTYHGYTF. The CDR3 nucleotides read TGTGCCAGCACCAACTCCGGGACAGGGGGCACGTACCATGGCTACACCTTC.

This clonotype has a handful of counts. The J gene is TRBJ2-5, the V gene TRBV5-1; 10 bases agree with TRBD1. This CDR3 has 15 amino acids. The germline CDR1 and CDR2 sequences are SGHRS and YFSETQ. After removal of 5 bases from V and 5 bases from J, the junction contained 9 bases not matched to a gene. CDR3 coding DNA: TGCGCCAGCAGGACCCCGACAGGGGGCCTGGAGACCCAGTACTTC. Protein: CASRTPTGGLETQYF.

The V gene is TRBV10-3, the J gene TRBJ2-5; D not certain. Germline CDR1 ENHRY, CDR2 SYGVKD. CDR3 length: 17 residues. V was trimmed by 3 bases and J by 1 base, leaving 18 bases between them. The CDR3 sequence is CAISDATIRGTQETQYF. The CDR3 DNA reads TGTGCCATCAGTGACGCAACAATTCGAGGTACCCAAGAGACCCAGTACTTC.

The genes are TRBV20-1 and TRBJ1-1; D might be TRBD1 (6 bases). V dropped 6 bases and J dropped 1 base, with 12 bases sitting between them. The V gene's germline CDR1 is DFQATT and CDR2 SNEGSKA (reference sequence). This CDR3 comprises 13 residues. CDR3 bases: TGCAGTGCCAGCACAGGGAAGAACACTGAAGCTTTCTTT. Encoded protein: CSASTGKNTEAFF.

Written as DNA, the CDR3 is TGCAGCGTTGAAGATCCCATCACCGGGGAGCTGTTTTTT. It codes for CSVEDPITGELFF. V gene TRBV29-1 combines with J gene TRBJ2-2; D ambiguous. The CDR3 runs to 13 residues. The germline V gene has CDR1 SQVTM and CDR2 ANQGSEA. The V end lost 0 bases, the J end lost 4 bases, and 6 bases lay between the germline ends.

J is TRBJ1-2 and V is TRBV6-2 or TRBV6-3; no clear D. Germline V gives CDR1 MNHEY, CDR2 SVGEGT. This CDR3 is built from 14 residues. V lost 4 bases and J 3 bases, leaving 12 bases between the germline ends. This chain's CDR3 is CASSLPPPDYGYTF. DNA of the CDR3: TGTGCCAGCAGTTTGCCCCCACCAGACTATGGCTACACCTTC.

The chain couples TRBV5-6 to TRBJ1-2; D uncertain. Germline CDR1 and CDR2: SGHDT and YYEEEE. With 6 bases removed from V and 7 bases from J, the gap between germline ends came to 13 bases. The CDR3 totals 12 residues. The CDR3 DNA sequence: TGTGCCAGCACCCTTCGGGGATCTGGCTACACCTTC. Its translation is CASTLRGSGYTF.

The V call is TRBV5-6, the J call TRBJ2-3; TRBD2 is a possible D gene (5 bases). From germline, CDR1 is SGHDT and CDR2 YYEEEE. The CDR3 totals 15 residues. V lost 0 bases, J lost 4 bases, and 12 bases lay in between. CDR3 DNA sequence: TGTGCCAGCAGCTTGGGCCACGTCGGGGCAGATACGCAGTATTTT. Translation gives CASSLGHVGADTQYF.

CDR3 coding DNA: TGTGCCACCTCGGGACACTCTGGAAACACCATATATTTT. Translating it yields CATSGHSGNTIYF. This chain connects TRBV28 to TRBJ1-3; tentative D call: TRBD1 (6 bases). The germline gives CDR1 MDHEN, CDR2 SYDVKM. The CDR3 has 13 residues. The V gene lost 10 bases and the J gene lost 0 bases, with 10 bases spanning the gap.

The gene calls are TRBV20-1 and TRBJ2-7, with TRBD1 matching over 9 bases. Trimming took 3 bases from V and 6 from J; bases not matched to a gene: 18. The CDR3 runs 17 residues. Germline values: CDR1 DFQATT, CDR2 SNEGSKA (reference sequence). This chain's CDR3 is CSASDTIGQGSHSEQYF. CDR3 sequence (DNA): TGCAGTGCTAGTGATACCATCGGACAGGGGAGTCATTCCGAGCAGTACTTC.

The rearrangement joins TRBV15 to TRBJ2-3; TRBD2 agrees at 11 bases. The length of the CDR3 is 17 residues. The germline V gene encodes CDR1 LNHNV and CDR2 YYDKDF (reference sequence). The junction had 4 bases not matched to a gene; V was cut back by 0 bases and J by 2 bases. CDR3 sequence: CATSREGGLAVTDTQYF. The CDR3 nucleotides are TGTGCCACCAGCAGAGAGGGGGGACTAGCGGTCACAGATACGCAGTATTTT.

The CDR3 sequence: CATSDSPADTQYF. The CDR3 bases are TGTGCCACCAGTGATTCCCCCGCGGATACGCAGTATTTT. The chain links TRBV24-1 to TRBJ2-3; D not resolved. Germline V gene data show CDR1 as KGHDR and CDR2 as SFDVKD. Trimming cost V 2 bases and J 6 bases, with 8 bases left between them. This CDR3 region has 13 residues.

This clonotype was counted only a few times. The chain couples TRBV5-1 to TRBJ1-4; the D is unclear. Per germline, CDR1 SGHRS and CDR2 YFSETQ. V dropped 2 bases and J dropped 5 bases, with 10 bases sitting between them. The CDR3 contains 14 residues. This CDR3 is CASSFGQPNEKLFF. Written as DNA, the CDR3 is TGCGCCAGCAGCTTCGGTCAACCGAATGAAAAACTGTTTTTT.

CDR3 protein: CASSQNSSPRETQYF. Here the CDR3 DNA reads TGTGCCAGCAGCCAGAACAGCTCCCCAAGGGAGACCCAGTACTTC. The chain links TRBV3-1 to TRBJ2-5, with D hard to call. The CDR3 covers 15 residues. Trimming removed 3 bases at V and 5 bases at J, with 16 bases between. In germline, CDR1 is LGHDT, CDR2 YNNKEL (reference sequence).

The CDR3 bases are TGTGCCAGCAGCCCCAGGGACCATTTTACGGATGAGCAGTTCTTC. Translating it yields CASSPRDHFTDEQFF. The rearrangement joins TRBV7-9 to TRBJ2-5; either TRBD1 or TRBD2 may fit D (5 bases each). The end of the DNA is better explained by TRBJ2-1, so the J call may be wrong. CDR1 and CDR2 from the germline V gene are SEHNR and FQNEAQ (reference sequence). CDR3 length: 15 residues.

The CDR3 loop reads CASSFSRAGYEQYF. CDR3 nucleotides: TGTGCCAGCAGCTTCTCTAGGGCGGGCTACGAGCAGTACTTC. The chain uses TRBV7-9 and TRBJ2-7; D is perhaps TRBD2 (5 bases). Trimming removed 3 bases at V and 3 bases at J, with 12 bases between. Germline loops: CDR1 SEHNR, CDR2 FQNEAQ (reference sequence). The CDR3 loop spans 14 amino acids.

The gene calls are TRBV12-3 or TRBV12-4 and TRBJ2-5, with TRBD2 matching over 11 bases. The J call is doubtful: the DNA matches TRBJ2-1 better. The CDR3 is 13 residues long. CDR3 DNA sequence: TGTGCCAGTACTAGCGGGAGAAGGGCTGAGCAGTTCTTC. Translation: CASTSGRRAEQFF.

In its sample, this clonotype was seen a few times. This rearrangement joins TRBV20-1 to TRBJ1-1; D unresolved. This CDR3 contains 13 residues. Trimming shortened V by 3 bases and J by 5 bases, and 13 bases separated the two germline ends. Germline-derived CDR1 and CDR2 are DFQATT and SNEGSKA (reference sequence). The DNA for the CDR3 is TGCAGTGCTAGCCGAGGGTTGGGAACTGAAGCTTTCTTT. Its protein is CSASRGLGTEAFF.

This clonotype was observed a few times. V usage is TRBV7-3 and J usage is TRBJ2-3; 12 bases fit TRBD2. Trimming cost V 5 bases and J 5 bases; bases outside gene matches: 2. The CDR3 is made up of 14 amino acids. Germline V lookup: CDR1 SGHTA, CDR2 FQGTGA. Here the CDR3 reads CASSKTSGGDTQYF. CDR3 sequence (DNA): TGTGCCAGCAGCAAGACTAGCGGGGGAGATACGCAGTATTTT.

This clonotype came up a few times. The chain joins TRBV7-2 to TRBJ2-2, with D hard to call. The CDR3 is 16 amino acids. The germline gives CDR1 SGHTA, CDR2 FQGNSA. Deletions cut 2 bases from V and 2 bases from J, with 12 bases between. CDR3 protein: CASSLLRPANTGELFF. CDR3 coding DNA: TGTGCCAGCAGCTTACTGCGACCTGCCAACACCGGGGAGCTGTTTTTT.

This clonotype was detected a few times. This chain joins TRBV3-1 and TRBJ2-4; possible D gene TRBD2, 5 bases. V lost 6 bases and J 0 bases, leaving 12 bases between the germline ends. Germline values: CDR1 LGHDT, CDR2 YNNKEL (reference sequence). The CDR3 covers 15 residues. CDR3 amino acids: CASSISRVAKNIQYF. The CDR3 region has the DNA TGTGCCAGCAGTATTTCGCGGGTAGCCAAAAACATTCAGTACTTC.